One sample yielded the 19 T cell receptor beta chains listed below, sequenced in a study of early T cells in non-severe SARS-CoV-2 infection. One entry per CDR3 protein results from TCRdb running MiXCR on the 5' RACE reads. This sample has about 58,000 distinct CDR3 sequences, with more than 9.5% found just once. Sequencing was done on a sample of whole blood. The receptors here all came from an adult who was a healthcare worker with PCR-confirmed SARS-CoV-2 infection or an uninfected control (not recorded which).

This clonotype has a handful of counts. V and J are TRBV10-2 and TRBJ1-1; D unclear. This CDR3 is built from 12 residues. V shed 8 bases and J shed 6 bases, with 13 bases lying between them. From germline, CDR1 is WSHSY and CDR2 SAAADI. CDR3 amino acids: CASRWGSSEAFF. The CDR3 DNA follows: TGCGCCAGCCGATGGGGTTCATCTGAAGCTTTCTTT.

CDR3 sequence: CASSEYRATGELFF. CDR3 nucleotide sequence: TGTGCCAGCAGTGAATACAGGGCCACCGGGGAGCTGTTTTTT. The V and J genes are TRBV6-1 and TRBJ2-2; D is possibly TRBD1 (6 bases). V shed 2 bases and J shed 4 bases, with 8 bases lying between them. The CDR3 runs to 14 residues. Looked up from germline, CDR1 is MNHNS and CDR2 is SASEGT.

Many counts were recorded for this clonotype. The chain couples TRBV14 to TRBJ2-1; TRBD2 matches 8 bases. The CDR3 is made up of 16 amino acids. Per germline, CDR1 SGHDN and CDR2 FVKESK. V gave up 2 bases and J gave up 8 bases; unmatched junction bases: 11. The CDR3 loop is CASSQMSGGRGDEQFF. CDR3 nucleotides: TGTGCCAGCAGCCAAATGAGCGGGGGCCGAGGGGATGAGCAGTTCTTC.

This sequence joins TRBV5-1 and TRBJ2-3; 9 positions agree with TRBD1. Trimming removed 6 bases from V and 5 bases from J; junction bases left unmatched: 16. Germline V gives CDR1 SGHRS, CDR2 YFSETQ. The CDR3 sequence is 17 residues long. The CDR3 DNA follows: TGCGCCAGCACTCTCCAAGCGGGACAGGGCTTGATAGATACGCAGTATTTT. Its protein product is CASTLQAGQGLIDTQYF.

The V call is TRBV20-1, the J call TRBJ2-1, with 7 bases identical to TRBD2. CDR1 and CDR2 (germline): DFQATT, SNEGSKA (reference sequence). This CDR3 region has 16 residues. V was clipped by 1 base and J by 4 bases; unmatched bases: 10. The CDR3 nucleotides are TGCAGTGCTAGAGGCCTTTCCGCGGGGGTTTACAATGAGCAGTTCTTC. This translates into CSARGLSAGVYNEQFF.

This clonotype was seen many times. The V gene is TRBV29-1, the J gene TRBJ2-3; 7 bases are shared with TRBD2. This CDR3 has 16 amino acids. The trim removed 5 bases at V and 2 bases at J, leaving 13 bases unmatched. Germline CDR1 is SQVTM and CDR2 is ANQGSEA. Written as DNA, the CDR3 is TGCAGCGTTCAGTCGGATAGGCGGGGGAACACAGATACGCAGTATTTT. Residues: CSVQSDRRGNTDTQYF.

At least ten counts were recorded for this clonotype. The genes are TRBV20-1 and TRBJ1-6; D not certain. Trimming left V 2 bases short and J 0 bases short, with 14 bases between. The germline V gene encodes CDR1 DFQATT and CDR2 SNEGSKA (reference sequence). The CDR3 totals 17 residues. CDR3 nucleotide sequence: TGCAGTGCTAGAACCCCGCCAGGCAGCTCCTATAATTCACCCCTCCACTTT. It yields the protein CSARTPPGSSYNSPLHF.

J is TRBJ2-1 and V is TRBV2; D is unresolved. Trimming removed 8 bases at V and 5 bases at J, with 16 bases between. The germline V gene encodes CDR1 SNHLY and CDR2 FYNNEI. The CDR3 runs to 14 residues. The CDR3: CASEKVWTHNEQFF. CDR3 coding DNA: TGTGCCAGCGAAAAGGTATGGACCCACAATGAGCAGTTCTTC.

Many counts were recorded for this clonotype. The genes are TRBV7-9 and TRBJ1-4; 9 positions agree with TRBD1. The germline V gene encodes CDR1 SEHNR and CDR2 FQNEAQ (reference sequence). This CDR3 has 15 amino acids. After removal of 2 bases from V and 8 bases from J, the junction contained 6 bases not matched to a gene. In nucleotides, the CDR3 is TGTGCCAGCAGCTTATTACGACAGGGGGACGAAAAACTGTTTTTT. It encodes CASSLLRQGDEKLFF.

V and J are TRBV29-1 and TRBJ1-2; D gene uncertain. Germline CDR1 and CDR2: SQVTM and ANQGSEA. CDR3 length: 14 residues. V was pared by 5 bases and J by 8 bases, with 21 bases between. CDR3 sequence (DNA): TGCAGCGTTAACTATCTTACAGTTGCTATGGGCTACACCTTC. Translated: CSVNYLTVAMGYTF.

Regarding this clonotype: Relative to the germline gene, one junction end is altered; a read error may explain this. J is TRBJ1-2 and V is TRBV9; no definite D call. From germline, CDR1 is SGDLS and CDR2 YYNGEE. The CDR3 is 13 amino acids. This CDR3 is CTSSVSQNYGYTF. The CDR3 DNA follows: TGTACCAGCAGCGTATCGCAGAACTATGGCTACACCTTC.

Ten or more counts support this clonotype. V usage is TRBV6-1 and J usage is TRBJ1-1; D is uncertain. The CDR3 is 12 amino acids. Deletions cut 1 base from V and 6 bases from J, with 6 bases between. The germline V gene has CDR1 MNHNS and CDR2 SASEGT. CDR3 protein: CASSEGRAEAFF. The CDR3 bases are TGTGCCAGCAGTGAAGGAAGGGCTGAAGCTTTCTTT.

This clonotype ranks as medium-sized (0.01 to 0.1%). The chain employs TRBV29-1 and TRBJ1-5, with 8 bases aligning to TRBD1. Germline assignment: CDR1 SQVTM and CDR2 ANQGSEA. Losses at the gene ends were 7 bases for V and 2 bases for J; bases not matched to a gene: 7. This CDR3 region has 14 residues. The CDR3 loop is CSATTGEGNQPQHF. As DNA, the CDR3 is TGCAGCGCTACGACAGGGGAGGGCAATCAGCCCCAGCATTTT.

Many counts were recorded for this clonotype. The chain combines TRBV5-1 with TRBJ2-3; D is unclear. The CDR3 loop spans 15 amino acids. Trimming removed 0 bases at V and 3 bases at J, with 11 bases between. Germline V gene sequence: CDR1 SGHRS, CDR2 YFSETQ. The CDR3 spells CASSLEGLGTDTQYF. CDR3 nucleotide sequence: TGCGCCAGCAGCTTGGAAGGGTTGGGGACAGATACGCAGTATTTT.

This clonotype was found many times. V gene TRBV10-2 combines with J gene TRBJ2-7; D uncertain. V lost 8 bases, J lost 2 bases, and 10 bases lay in between. CDR3 length: 12 residues. Germline assignment: CDR1 WSHSY and CDR2 SAAADI. CDR3 loop: CASGGMAYEQYF. The CDR3 region has the DNA TGCGCCAGCGGTGGCATGGCCTACGAGCAGTACTTC.

This clonotype has ten or more counts. The CDR3 DNA reads TGTGCCACCAGCGCCGGGACAGGGGGTAAGGCAGATACGCAGTATTTT. The encoded protein is CATSAGTGGKADTQYF. This chain joins TRBV15 and TRBJ2-3; 11 bases align to TRBD1. Germline V gene sequence: CDR1 LNHNV, CDR2 YYDKDF (reference sequence). After removal of 5 bases from V and 4 bases from J, the junction contained 8 bases not matched to a gene. The CDR3 is made up of 16 amino acids.

This clonotype appeared a few times. The rearrangement uses TRBV6-1 and TRBJ2-5, with TRBD1 as a possible D gene (6 bases). Germline V CDR1 and CDR2: MNHNS, SASEGT. The CDR3 has 14 residues. V lost 0 bases and J 3 bases, leaving 8 bases between the germline ends. CDR3 nucleotide sequence: TGTGCCAGCAGTGAAGCGGCAGGGGAAGAGACCCAGTACTTC. Protein: CASSEAAGEETQYF.

Remarks on this clonotype: This sequence may be a read error, since a much larger clone differs from it by one base. This chain joins TRBV12-3 or TRBV12-4 and TRBJ2-1, with 8 positions matching TRBD2. This CDR3 has 17 residues. Trimming at V came to 8 bases and at J to 8 bases, leaving 20 bases not matched to a gene. CDR3 DNA: TGTGCCAGCCTCACCAGGACTACCGGGACTAGAGCGGATGAGCAGTTCTTC. It is translated as CASLTRTTGTRADEQFF.

This clonotype showed up just a few times. This chain links TRBV29-1 with TRBJ2-5; D is perhaps TRBD2 (5 bases). The CDR3 sequence is 14 residues long. V was shortened by 0 bases and J by 7 bases, with 15 bases between the two germline ends. Per the germline V gene, CDR1 is SQVTM and CDR2 is ANQGSEA. The CDR3 spells CSVEDRRGLGTQYF. The CDR3 coding sequence is TGCAGCGTTGAAGATCGGAGAGGGTTGGGGACCCAGTACTTC.